The next 26 T cell receptor beta chains were all read from a single sample in a study of PD-1 blockade in mismatch repair-deficient tumors. Some clones are missing from TCRdb's copy, which holds only in-frame ones; the method was immunoSEQ multiplex PCR. In the table there are 56,000 or so clones, over 70% of which are singletons. The sample was peripheral blood, taken roughly 19 weeks after starting pembrolizumab. Receptors were obtained from an adult with mismatch repair-deficient cancer.

The chain uses TRBV27 and TRBJ2-1, with 14 bases that match TRBD2. V shed 4 bases, J shed 7 bases, and the junction held 9 bases outside the gene matches. The CDR3 length is 17 residues. CDR1 is MNHEY and CDR2 is SMNVEV in the germline V gene (reference sequence). The CDR3 loop reads CASSWGTSGSFYNEQFF. The CDR3 region has the DNA TGTGCCAGCAGTTGGGGGACTAGCGGGAGTTTTTATAATGAGCAGTTCTTC.

The rearrangement links TRBV6-5 to TRBJ1-1, with 7 positions matching TRBD1. The CDR3 is 13 residues long. Losses at the gene ends were 6 bases for V and 2 bases for J; bases not matched to a gene: 3. Germline loops: CDR1 MNHEY, CDR2 SVGAGI. CDR3 amino acids: CASRGTANTEAFF. As DNA, the CDR3 is TGTGCCAGCAGAGGGACAGCCAACACTGAAGCTTTCTTT.

On this clone itself: Within the sample, other DNA sequences also encode this same CDR3. The chain employs TRBV27 and TRBJ2-2; D may match TRBD1 or TRBD2 (5 bases each). The CDR3 extends over 14 amino acids. Deletions cut 7 bases from V and 3 bases from J, with 12 bases between. Germline CDR1 MNHEY, CDR2 SMNVEV (reference sequence). CDR3 DNA: TGTGCCAGCACCCCGGGGCAGCACACCGGGGAGCTGTTTTTT. Its translation: CASTPGQHTGELFF.

V usage is TRBV20-1 and J usage is TRBJ1-1; D is possibly TRBD1 (5 bases). V was clipped by 3 bases and J by 8 bases, with 10 bases between them. Germline values: CDR1 DFQATT, CDR2 SNEGSKA (reference sequence). The CDR3 contains 11 residues. The CDR3 nucleotides are TGCAGTGCTAGCCTGAACAGGGAAGCTTTCTTT. It encodes CSASLNREAFF.

This clone was seen just once. V and J are TRBV19 and TRBJ1-1; D not certain. The CDR3 is 13 residues long. Germline values: CDR1 LNHDA, CDR2 SQIVND (reference sequence). V lost 0 bases and J 12 bases, leaving 14 bases between the germline ends. As DNA, the CDR3 is TGTGCCAGTAGTATAGAGGACCCTCAGGTACCTTTCTTT. Residues: CASSIEDPQVPFF.

V usage is TRBV6-1 and J usage is TRBJ2-7, with D uncertain. V dropped 3 bases and J dropped 3 bases, with 12 bases sitting between them. The CDR3 runs to 14 residues. Germline CDR1 is MNHNS and CDR2 is SASEGT. The CDR3 bases are TGTGCCAGCAGTGATACTGGGGTCTACTACGAGCAGTACTTC. Protein: CASSDTGVYYEQYF.

This rearrangement joins TRBV5-1 to TRBJ2-1; D uncertain. Trimming cost V 1 base and J 0 bases, with 11 bases left between them. This CDR3 is 16 amino acids long. The germline gives CDR1 SGHRS, CDR2 YFSETQ. The CDR3 is CASSLRVQRSYNEQFF. CDR3 sequence (DNA): TGCGCCAGCAGCTTGAGAGTACAACGCTCCTACAATGAGCAGTTCTTC.

This rearrangement joins TRBV6-5 to TRBJ1-5; perhaps TRBD1 as D (5 bases). Germline V gives CDR1 MNHEY, CDR2 SVGAGI. Deletions cut 7 bases from V and 2 bases from J, with 12 bases between. CDR3 length: 14 residues. Here the CDR3 reads CASTKDSGNQPQHF. CDR3 coding DNA: TGTGCCAGCACCAAAGACAGCGGCAATCAGCCCCAGCATTTT.

Here the CDR3 reads CAISEDRGGQPQHF. CDR3 nucleotides: TGTGCCATCAGTGAGGACAGGGGAGGTCAGCCCCAGCATTTT. The rearrangement joins TRBV10-3 to TRBJ1-5; 8 bases agree with TRBD1. Trimming removed 2 bases from V and 6 bases from J; junction bases left unmatched: 3. Per germline, CDR1 ENHRY and CDR2 SYGVKD. This CDR3 is 14 amino acids long.

The chain couples TRBV6-1 to TRBJ1-3; D is unclear. The CDR3 runs to 14 residues. CDR1 and CDR2 from the germline V gene are MNHNS and SASEGT. V was cut by 8 bases and J by 3 bases, with 14 bases left in between. The CDR3 loop is CASDFQGFGNTIYF. Here the CDR3 DNA reads TGTGCCAGCGACTTTCAAGGATTTGGAAACACCATATATTTT.

This sequence joins TRBV7-2 and TRBJ2-5; D ambiguous. The V end was cut by 1 base, the J end by 4 bases, with 13 bases between. Germline V CDR1 and CDR2: SGHTA, FQGNSA. CDR3 length equals 15 residues. In nucleotides, the CDR3 is TGTGCCAGCAGCTTAGAGACCCGGGCTACAGAGACCCAGTACTTC. Encoded protein: CASSLETRATETQYF.

In its sample, this clone was seen a few times. The J gene is TRBJ1-2, the V gene TRBV5-1; D remains ambiguous. CDR3 size: 13 residues. Trimming pared 2 bases from V and 3 bases from J, leaving 8 bases between. The germline V gene encodes CDR1 SGHRS and CDR2 YFSETQ. This CDR3 reads CASSFNEYYGYTF. CDR3 sequence (DNA): TGCGCCAGCAGCTTTAACGAATACTATGGCTACACCTTC.

The chain recombines TRBV14 with TRBJ1-1; possible D gene TRBD1, 6 bases. V dropped 1 base and J dropped 1 base, with 13 bases sitting between them. CDR3 length: 16 residues. Germline V gives CDR1 SGHDN, CDR2 FVKESK. The CDR3 region has the DNA TGTGCCAGCAGCCAAGTTGGTGGGGGCCGGAACACTGAAGCTTTCTTT. Translated: CASSQVGGGRNTEAFF.

The DNA for the CDR3 is TGTGCCAGCACCAAAAGACGGGGGGTCACCGGGGAGCTGTTTTTT. Translation: CASTKRRGVTGELFF. The J gene is TRBJ2-2, the V gene TRBV28, with 7 bases aligning to TRBD2. J lost 4 bases, V lost 7 bases, and 9 bases had no gene match. CDR3 length: 15 residues. The germline CDR1 and CDR2 sequences are MDHEN and SYDVKM.

The rearrangement joins TRBV7-2 to TRBJ1-5; no clear D gene. Germline V gene data show CDR1 as SGHTA and CDR2 as FQGNSA. Trimming took 5 bases from V and 7 from J, leaving 9 bases between them. The CDR3 length is 12 residues. DNA of the CDR3: TGTGCCAGCAGCCCCCCCACCCAGCCCCAGCATTTT. Translating it yields CASSPPTQPQHF.

This clone has a handful of counts. This rearrangement joins TRBV27 to TRBJ2-3; no clear D. V lost 2 bases, J lost 0 bases, and 9 bases lay in between. The CDR3 contains 15 residues. CDR1 is MNHEY, CDR2 SMNVEV, per germline (reference sequence). CDR3 DNA: TGTGCCAGCAGTTTACAAGACCCAAGCACAGATACGCAGTATTTT. Translation: CASSLQDPSTDTQYF.

The chain links TRBV5-4 to TRBJ1-1; a weak D match, TRBD1 (5 bases). Germline CDR1 reads SGHNT; CDR2 reads YYREEE (reference sequence). The CDR3 runs 12 residues. The V gene lost 2 bases and the J gene lost 4 bases, with 6 bases spanning the gap. The CDR3 reads CASSFRGTEAFF. The CDR3 DNA is TGTGCCAGCAGCTTTAGGGGCACTGAAGCTTTCTTT.

This clone has a single count. The CDR3 region has the DNA TGTGCCAGCAGCTTGGCAGTACTAGCGGGAGGCCAGGGAGAGACCCAGTACTTC. Translation: CASSLAVLAGGQGETQYF. The chain couples TRBV5-6 to TRBJ2-5; TRBD2 aligns across 12 bases. Per the germline V gene, CDR1 is SGHDT and CDR2 is YYEEEE. This CDR3 spans 18 amino acids. V lost 0 bases, J lost 4 bases, and 10 bases stayed unmatched.

J is TRBJ2-1 and V is TRBV5-1; no reliable D call. V was pared by 5 bases and J by 6 bases, with 15 bases between. The germline V gene encodes CDR1 SGHRS and CDR2 YFSETQ. The CDR3 extends over 14 amino acids. In DNA, the CDR3 is TGCGCCAGCAGTACCGGGTCGCAGGCCAATGAGCAGTTCTTC. It yields the protein CASSTGSQANEQFF.

This rearrangement joins TRBV19 to TRBJ1-3; tentatively, D is TRBD1 (6 bases). This CDR3 has 14 amino acids. Trimming removed 6 bases from V and 0 bases from J, with 9 bases in between. Germline CDR1 reads LNHDA; CDR2 reads SQIVND (reference sequence). The CDR3 loop is CASSGQNSGNTIYF. For the CDR3, the DNA is TGTGCCAGTAGCGGACAGAACTCTGGAAACACCATATATTTT. The whole variable domain, remainder taken from reference TRBV19 and TRBJ1-3, is DGGITQSPKYLFRKEGQNVTLSCEQNLNHDAMYWYRQDPGQGLRLIYYSQIVNDFQKGDIAEGYSVSREKKESFPLTVTSAQKNPTAFYLCASSGQNSGNTIYFGEGSWLTVV.

The chain recombines TRBV11-3 with TRBJ2-3; D is ambiguous. V gave up 0 bases and J gave up 4 bases, with 2 bases separating them. The length of the CDR3 is 12 residues. CDR1 SGHNT and CDR2 YENEEA come from the germline V gene. This CDR3 is CASSLDADTQYF. In nucleotides, the CDR3 is TGTGCCAGCAGCTTAGATGCAGATACGCAGTATTTT.

The chain combines TRBV7-2 with TRBJ2-5; maybe TRBD1 (6 bases). V lost 8 bases and J 5 bases, leaving 15 bases between the germline ends. Germline CDR1 and CDR2: SGHTA and FQGNSA. The CDR3 consists of 13 residues. For the CDR3, the DNA is TGTGCCAGCGCCACAGGGATTTGGGAGACCCAGTACTTC. It codes for CASATGIWETQYF.

CDR3 in DNA: TGTGCCTGGAGTGTACGAGGGGCGATCCAAGAGACCCAGTACTTC. This gives the protein CAWSVRGAIQETQYF. The chain links TRBV30 to TRBJ2-5; the D call may be TRBD1 or TRBD2 (5 bases each). Germline CDR1 GTSNPN, CDR2 SVGIG (reference sequence). This CDR3 comprises 15 residues. V lost 0 bases, J lost 1 base, and 12 bases lay in between.

The chain joins TRBV30 to TRBJ1-1; D uncertain. CDR3 size: 11 residues. Per the germline V gene, CDR1 is GTSNPN and CDR2 is SVGIG (reference sequence). V lost 4 bases and J 3 bases, leaving 6 bases between the germline ends. CDR3 in DNA: TGTGCCTGGACGATGTACACTGAAGCTTTCTTT. As protein: CAWTMYTEAFF.

This CDR3 reads CASTQRTSGTDTQYF. CDR3 coding DNA: TGTGCCAGCACCCAACGGACTAGCGGCACAGATACGCAGTATTTT. This rearrangement joins TRBV11-3 to TRBJ2-3, with 9 bases lining up with TRBD2. Per germline, CDR1 SGHNT and CDR2 YENEEA. CDR3 length: 15 amino acids. V was clipped by 7 bases and J by 1 base; unmatched bases: 6.

This chain links TRBV6-5 with TRBJ1-1; D is unclear. This CDR3 spans 13 amino acids. The ends were cut back, 7 bases at V and 0 bases at J, with 9 bases in the middle. Germline V gene lookup returns CDR1 MNHEY and CDR2 SVGAGI. CDR3 amino acids: CASTFHVNTEAFF. The CDR3 DNA reads as TGTGCCAGCACCTTCCATGTGAACACTGAAGCTTTCTTT.